This is a list of T cell receptor beta chains from one sample in a study of cytomegalovirus exposure and HLA in healthy donors. Using immunoSEQ multiplex PCR, the repertoire was profiled, and TCRdb retains in-frame clones only, with some absent. The sample has fewer than 250,000 clones, over 70% seen once; the top ten hold 1% to 1.5%. The sequenced sample consisted of PBMCs. Source of these receptors: a man aged 25-40 years in good health and CMV-seronegative. Each CDR3 is given with its conserved first and last residue. A D gene is named only where the DNA matches it firmly. A clone size is listed for some rows: how often the clone was seen (once, few, many), or a class if it is expanded.

size: NA
length: 16
V: TRBV4-1
J: TRBJ2-5
D: TRBD2
CDR3: CASSQDEAGDQETQYF
DNA: TGCGCCAGCAGCCAAGATGAGGCGGGGGACCAAGAGACCCAGTACTTC

size: few
length: 12
V: TRBV28
J: TRBJ2-3
D: NA
CDR3: CASSFSWNTQYF
DNA: TGTGCCAGCAGTTTTAGCTGGAATACGCAGTATTTT

size: NA
length: 14
V: TRBV6-6
J: TRBJ1-2
D: NA
CDR3: CASSTTGFIYGYTF
DNA: TGTGCCAGCAGTACCACAGGGTTTATCTATGGCTACACCTTC

size: NA
length: 13
V: TRBV7-2
J: TRBJ2-3
D: TRBD2
CDR3: CASSLRGADTQYF
DNA: TGTGCCAGCAGCTTGCGGGGGGCAGATACGCAGTATTTT

size: NA
length: 13
V: TRBV27
J: TRBJ2-1
D: TRBD2
CDR3: CASRWGGGNEQFF
DNA: TGTGCCAGCAGGTGGGGCGGGGGCAATGAGCAGTTCTTC

size: NA
length: 18
V: TRBV6-1
J: TRBJ1-6
D: NA
CDR3: CASSEKVFSPEADSPLHF
DNA: TGTGCCAGCAGTGAAAAAGTATTCAGCCCCGAGGCGGATTCACCCCTCCACTTT

size: NA
length: 15
V: TRBV2
J: TRBJ1-2
D: TRBD1
CDR3: CASVGDRGRGYGYTF
DNA: TGTGCCAGCGTAGGGGACAGGGGACGCGGCTATGGCTACACCTTC

size: few
length: 12
V: TRBV6-5
J: TRBJ1-5
D: NA
CDR3: CASSPRGQPQHF
DNA: TGTGCCAGCAGTCCGCGGGGTCAGCCCCAGCATTTT

size: NA
length: 15
V: TRBV5-1
J: TRBJ2-3
D: NA
CDR3: CASSLGLLPPDTQYF
DNA: TGCGCCAGCAGCTTGGGCCTCCTACCTCCAGATACGCAGTATTTT

size: NA
length: 15
V: TRBV2
J: TRBJ2-3
D: TRBD1
CDR3: CASTRQGTGTDTQYF
DNA: TGTGCCAGCACCCGACAGGGGACGGGCACAGATACGCAGTATTTT

size: NA
length: 16
V: TRBV6-1
J: TRBJ2-4
D: NA
CDR3: CASSEASGAAKNIQYF
DNA: TGTGCCAGCAGTGAAGCTAGCGGAGCCGCCAAAAACATTCAGTACTTC

size: NA
length: 14
V: TRBV30
J: TRBJ2-5
D: TRBD2
CDR3: CAWTRSGRRETQYF
DNA: TGTGCCTGGACTCGTAGCGGGAGACGAGAGACCCAGTACTTC

size: NA
length: 10
V: TRBV19
J: TRBJ1-1
D: NA
CDR3: CASQGRAAFF
DNA: TGTGCCAGTCAGGGCAGGGCAGCTTTCTTT

size: NA
length: 13
V: TRBV25-1
J: TRBJ2-7
D: NA
CDR3: CASSEYNLYEQYF
DNA: TGTGCCAGCAGTGAATATAACTTATACGAGCAGTACTTC

size: NA
length: 19
V: TRBV11-3
J: TRBJ2-2
D: TRBD2
CDR3: CASSFGRLAGGRGTGELFF
DNA: TGTGCCAGCAGCTTCGGACGGCTAGCGGGAGGGCGGGGCACCGGGGAGCTGTTTTTT

size: NA
length: 12
V: TRBV6-1
J: TRBJ1-2
D: NA
CDR3: CAVGRGVYGYTF
DNA: TGTGCCGTCGGCCGGGGGGTCTATGGCTACACCTTC

size: NA
length: 15
V: TRBV10-3
J: TRBJ2-3
D: TRBD2
CDR3: CAISEGAGDTDTQYF
DNA: TGTGCCATCAGTGAGGGGGCGGGGGACACAGATACGCAGTATTTT

size: NA
length: 14
V: TRBV5-8
J: TRBJ2-3
D: NA
CDR3: CASSLQDKTDTQYF
DNA: TGTGCCAGCAGCTTGCAGGACAAAACAGATACGCAGTATTTT

size: NA
length: 17
V: TRBV11-2
J: TRBJ1-5
D: TRBD1
CDR3: CASSAGANRGRAQPQHF
DNA: TGTGCCAGCAGCGCGGGGGCTAACAGGGGGCGGGCTCAGCCCCAGCATTTT

size: NA
length: 14
V: TRBV28
J: TRBJ2-1
D: TRBD2
CDR3: CASGSGGVNNEQFF
DNA: TGTGCCAGCGGAAGCGGGGGGGTCAACAATGAGCAGTTCTTC

size: few
length: 15
V: TRBV7-2
J: TRBJ1-3
D: NA
CDR3: CASSPKQGRGNTIYF
DNA: TGTGCCAGCAGCCCTAAACAGGGAAGGGGAAACACCATATATTTT

size: NA
length: 15
V: TRBV27
J: TRBJ1-1
D: TRBD1
CDR3: CASSLGTGGVTEAFF
DNA: TGTGCCAGCAGTTTAGGGACAGGGGGCGTCACTGAAGCTTTCTTT

size: NA
length: 14
V: TRBV19
J: TRBJ1-2
D: NA
CDR3: CASRERRNNYGYTF
DNA: TGTGCCAGTAGAGAGCGACGGAACAACTATGGCTACACCTTC

size: NA
length: 13
V: TRBV6-1
J: TRBJ2-3
D: NA
CDR3: CASSETGTDTQYF
DNA: TGTGCCAGCAGTGAAACCGGGACAGATACGCAGTATTTT

size: NA
length: 17
V: TRBV7-9
J: TRBJ2-3
D: NA
CDR3: CASSPPPGRPTRDTQYF
DNA: TGTGCCAGCAGCCCCCCGCCGGGTAGACCCACCCGAGATACGCAGTATTTT

size: NA
length: 12
V: TRBV27
J: TRBJ2-2
D: NA
CDR3: CATQGYTGELFF
DNA: TGTGCCACCCAGGGGTACACCGGGGAGCTGTTTTTT

size: NA
length: 14
V: TRBV6-1
J: TRBJ1-2
D: TRBD1
CDR3: CASHFGQGTFGYTF
DNA: TGTGCCAGCCACTTCGGACAGGGTACTTTCGGCTACACCTTC

size: NA
length: 14
V: TRBV29-1
J: TRBJ2-3
D: TRBD2
CDR3: CSGGGSAFTDTQYF
DNA: TGCAGCGGGGGGGGAAGCGCTTTCACAGATACGCAGTATTTT

size: NA
length: 15
V: TRBV6-5
J: TRBJ2-7
D: TRBD1
CDR3: CASSYRRDSSYEQYF
DNA: TGTGCCAGCAGTTATCGCCGGGACAGCTCCTACGAGCAGTACTTC

size: NA
length: 13
V: TRBV6-5
J: TRBJ2-7
D: NA
CDR3: CASSYLFSYEQYF
DNA: TGTGCCAGCAGTTACCTCTTCTCCTACGAGCAGTACTTC

size: NA
length: 16
V: TRBV2
J: TRBJ2-1
D: NA
CDR3: CASSDPGAGAGGEQFF
DNA: TGTGCCAGCAGTGATCCGGGTGCCGGGGCCGGGGGTGAGCAGTTCTTC

size: NA
length: 16
V: TRBV18
J: TRBJ1-4
D: TRBD1
CDR3: CASSPSTGGHNEKLFF
DNA: TGTGCCAGCTCACCATCTACAGGGGGTCATAATGAAAAACTGTTTTTT

size: NA
length: 14
V: TRBV6-1
J: TRBJ1-1
D: NA
CDR3: CASSARGARTEAFF
DNA: TGTGCCAGCAGTGCCCGGGGGGCGAGGACTGAAGCTTTCTTT

size: NA
length: 12
V: TRBV7-9
J: TRBJ2-7
D: TRBD1
CDR3: CASSLEQGEQYF
DNA: TGTGCCAGCAGCTTAGAACAGGGGGAGCAGTACTTC

size: NA
length: 13
V: TRBV2
J: TRBJ2-5
D: TRBD2
CDR3: CASRVAGGETQYF
DNA: TGTGCCAGCAGAGTAGCGGGGGGGGAGACCCAGTACTTC

size: NA
length: 19
V: TRBV7-2
J: TRBJ1-6
D: TRBD1
CDR3: CASSLRTAAGTGQNSPLHF
DNA: TGTGCCAGCAGCTTACGGACCGCAGCCGGGACAGGGCAAAATTCACCCCTCCACTTT

size: NA
length: 12
V: TRBV6-4
J: TRBJ2-1
D: NA
CDR3: CASSAGGYEQFF
DNA: TGTGCCAGCAGTGCAGGGGGGTATGAGCAGTTCTTC

size: NA
length: 15
V: TRBV11-2
J: TRBJ2-7
D: NA
CDR3: CASSPRASGSGEQYF
DNA: TGTGCCAGCAGCCCCCGAGCATCCGGTTCGGGCGAGCAGTACTTC

size: few
length: 14
V: TRBV6-5
J: TRBJ1-1
D: NA
CDR3: CATLVGGRSTEAFF
DNA: TGTGCCACCCTGGTCGGGGGGCGGAGCACTGAAGCTTTCTTT

size: NA
length: 14
V: TRBV7-2
J: TRBJ1-3
D: NA
CDR3: CASSPDRLGNTIYF
DNA: TGTGCCAGCAGCCCGGACAGACTTGGAAACACCATATATTTT

size: NA
length: 14
V: TRBV5-8
J: TRBJ2-7
D: NA
CDR3: CASSLSPRGGEQYF
DNA: TGTGCCAGCAGCTTGAGTCCCCGGGGAGGCGAGCAGTACTTC

size: NA
length: 17
V: TRBV4-1
J: TRBJ1-5
D: NA
CDR3: CASSQVGGGLSNQPQHF
DNA: TGCGCCAGCAGCCAAGTCGGGGGAGGCCTCAGCAATCAGCCCCAGCATTTT

size: NA
length: 16
V: TRBV7-2
J: TRBJ2-1
D: TRBD2
CDR3: CASSTIAGGGYNEQFF
DNA: TGTGCCAGCAGCACAATAGCGGGGGGGGGTTACAATGAGCAGTTCTTC

size: NA
length: 13
V: TRBV2
J: TRBJ2-7
D: NA
CDR3: CASGAGTSYEQYF
DNA: TGTGCCAGCGGAGCAGGGACTTCCTACGAGCAGTACTTC

size: NA
length: 18
V: TRBV27
J: TRBJ2-7
D: TRBD2
CDR3: CAICYAPLAGGASYEQYF
DNA: TGTGCCATTTGCTATGCCCCCCTAGCGGGAGGGGCGTCCTACGAGCAGTACTTC

size: NA
length: 14
V: TRBV5-1
J: TRBJ2-5
D: NA
CDR3: CASSQPQGSETQYF
DNA: TGCGCCAGCAGCCAACCACAGGGTAGTGAGACCCAGTACTTC

size: NA
length: 14
V: TRBV2
J: TRBJ2-1
D: NA
CDR3: CASKQEAGWNEQFF
DNA: TGTGCCAGCAAACAGGAGGCGGGATGGAATGAGCAGTTCTTC

size: NA
length: 14
V: TRBV5-4
J: TRBJ2-2
D: TRBD1
CDR3: CASSRQGNTGELFF
DNA: TGTGCCAGCAGCCGACAGGGAAACACCGGGGAGCTGTTTTTT

size: NA
length: 14
V: TRBV7-8
J: TRBJ1-2
D: NA
CDR3: CASSLAGQNYGYTF
DNA: TGTGCCAGCAGCTTAGCAGGACAAAACTATGGCTACACCTTC